This T cell receptor beta chain derives from a study of T cell repertoires in cytomegalovirus infection. On the study more broadly: Both a matching HLA type and CMV infection were indicated by public TCR beta signatures. Study results and caveats: Identification of carriers of CMV plus the relevant HLA was performed using cumulative public TCR beta family frequency. Within the response measured ex vivo, HLA-C-restricted CMV-specific TCR beta clonotypes were dominant.

Via MiXCR, TCRdb re-called the reads, giving one row per CDR3 protein. Here the sample spans about 260,000 distinct CDR3 sequences, around 13% being singletons. The CDR3 is 13 amino acids. Trimming cost V 5 bases and J 5 bases, with 10 bases left between them. This clonotype was recorded many times. Its antigen remains unknown. The TCR was taken from a human donor in good health (CMV status not recorded). Some clones in this sample may be carry-over from other donors' samples. The chain has TRBV12-3 or TRBV12-4 and TRBJ2-1; D is perhaps TRBD2 (6 bases). The sequencing sample was made of PBMCs. Written as DNA, the CDR3 is TGTGCCAGCAGTCCCGGACTACACAATGAGCAGTTCTTC. Translation gives CASSPGLHNEQFF.